Shown below are 13 T cell receptor beta chains from a single sample sequenced in a study of T cell responses to AZD1222 COVID-19 vaccine. The method was immunoSEQ multiplex PCR; TCRdb's version includes in-frame clones alone and lacks a portion of them. The sample lists over 120,000 clones, 70% to 90% occurring once. Here the sequenced sample was peripheral blood, taken on day 0 of AZD1222 vaccination. All receptors come from an adult in good health.

This clone is a singleton in its sample. J is TRBJ2-3 and V is TRBV30, with 10 bases matching TRBD2. The ends lost 1 base at V and 4 bases at J; junction bases unmatched: 5. CDR3 length: 15 residues. CDR1 and CDR2 (germline): GTSNPN, SVGIG (reference sequence). This CDR3 is CAWSATSGKADTQYF. The CDR3 DNA follows: TGTGCCTGGAGTGCAACTAGCGGGAAAGCAGATACGCAGTATTTT.

This chain links TRBV9 with TRBJ2-3; D remains unclear. This CDR3 spans 15 amino acids. The germline V and J ends were trimmed by 0 bases and 2 bases, with 10 bases remaining between them. Germline CDR1 and CDR2: SGDLS and YYNGEE. The CDR3 is CASSVEGSSTDTQYF. The CDR3 DNA reads as TGTGCCAGCAGCGTAGAGGGTAGTTCCACAGATACGCAGTATTTT.

The gene calls are TRBV10-1 and TRBJ2-5, with D possibly matching TRBD1 (5 bases). The CDR3 length is 13 residues. The germline V gene encodes CDR1 WNHNN and CDR2 SYGVQD (reference sequence). V was trimmed by 6 bases and J by 2 bases, leaving 10 bases between them. The CDR3 reads CASSLGVQETQYF. Here the CDR3 DNA reads TGCGCCAGCAGCTTAGGGGTGCAAGAGACCCAGTACTTC.

The V and J genes are TRBV9 and TRBJ2-2; D is uncertain. The CDR3 runs 12 residues. Trimming cost V 0 bases and J 7 bases, with 4 bases left between them. CDR1 and CDR2 (germline): SGDLS, YYNGEE. The CDR3, as DNA: TGTGCCAGCAGCGTAGTGGTCGGGGAGCTGTTTTTT. Its translation is CASSVVVGELFF.

This chain connects TRBV3-1 (or the pseudogene TRBV3-2) to TRBJ2-3, with D perhaps assigned TRBD1 or TRBD2 (5 bases each). V gave up 0 bases and J gave up 0 bases, with 13 bases separating them. Germline V gives CDR1 LGHDT, CDR2 YNNKEL (reference sequence). The CDR3 extends over 17 amino acids. Written as DNA, the CDR3 is TGTGCCAGCAGCCAAGATAGGGGACCCTCTAGCACAGATACGCAGTATTTT. Its protein product is CASSQDRGPSSTDTQYF.

The chain carries TRBV11-2 and TRBJ2-3; TRBD1 matches at 9 bases. The V gene end was trimmed by 5 bases and the J gene end by 5 bases; junction bases not matched to a gene: 11. Looked up from germline, CDR1 is SGHAT and CDR2 is FQNNGV. The CDR3 totals 16 residues. The CDR3 loop is CASSIQGQGRGDTQYF. In DNA form, the CDR3 reads TGTGCCAGCAGCATCCAAGGACAGGGGAGGGGAGATACGCAGTATTTT.

In its sample, this clone was seen a few times. The gene calls are TRBV3-1 (or the pseudogene TRBV3-2) and TRBJ2-7; 15 bases map to TRBD2. J gave up 4 bases and V 8 bases, and 12 bases lay outside the gene matches. CDR3 length: 17 residues. Germline CDR1 and CDR2: LGHDT and YNNKEL (reference sequence). CDR3 sequence: CASSPGTSGRFSYEQYF. The CDR3 DNA reads as TGTGCCAGCTCCCCCGGGACTAGCGGGAGGTTCTCGTACGAGCAGTACTTC.

The chain combines TRBV5-1 with TRBJ1-3; D may be TRBD1 (5 bases). V was clipped by 3 bases and J by 7 bases, with 20 bases between them. CDR3 length equals 16 residues. Germline V gene data show CDR1 as SGHRS and CDR2 as YFSETQ. CDR3 amino acids: CASSSGTSLPGNTIYF. For the CDR3, the DNA is TGCGCCAGCAGCTCGGGGACGTCCCTCCCCGGGAACACCATATATTTT.

The chain has TRBV10-1 and TRBJ2-7, with TRBD1 matching over 8 bases. CDR1 is WNHNN and CDR2 is SYGVQD in the germline V gene (reference sequence). The V segment lost 3 bases and the J segment 0 bases; nucleotides outside the gene matches: 4. The CDR3 runs 15 residues. Here the CDR3 DNA reads TGCGCCAGCAGTGAAGGGGGGACAGGCTCCTACGAGCAGTACTTC. Its protein product is CASSEGGTGSYEQYF.

This clone occurred once. The chain links TRBV28 to TRBJ1-4; D unresolved. Trimming removed 10 bases from V and 6 bases from J, with 6 bases in between. The CDR3 length is 10 residues. Germline assignment: CDR1 MDHEN and CDR2 SYDVKM. In nucleotides, the CDR3 is TGTGCCACATCACATGAAAAACTGTTTTTT. It yields the protein CATSHEKLFF.

The V call is TRBV14, the J call TRBJ1-1; D is perhaps TRBD1 (5 bases). CDR1 SGHDN and CDR2 FVKESK come from the germline V gene. The V end was cut by 1 base, the J end by 0 bases, with 15 bases between. This CDR3 has 17 amino acids. CDR3 in DNA: TGTGCCAGCAGCCAAGTATCGGGGCCTGCGGTGAACACTGAAGCTTTCTTT. Its protein is CASSQVSGPAVNTEAFF. Based on the CDR3 plus reference TRBV14 and TRBJ1-1, the full variable domain is EAGVTQFPSHSVIEKGQTVTLRCDPISGHDNLYWYRRVMGKEIKFLLHFVKESKQDESGMPNNRFLAERTGGTYSTLKVQPAELEDSGVYFCASSQVSGPAVNTEAFFGQGTRLTVV.

This chain uses TRBV3-1 (or the pseudogene TRBV3-2) with TRBJ2-1; 8 bases line up with TRBD2. CDR1 is LGHDT, CDR2 YNNKEL, per germline (reference sequence). This CDR3 spans 15 amino acids. V shed 4 bases, J shed 5 bases, and the junction held 7 bases outside the gene matches. The CDR3 loop is CASSRLGAGDNEQFF. For the CDR3, the DNA is TGTGCCAGCAGCCGCCTTGGAGCGGGAGACAATGAGCAGTTCTTC.

This clone was seen at least ten times. The rearrangement uses TRBV5-1 and TRBJ2-3; weak D call: TRBD2 (5 bases). There are 15 residues in the CDR3. V lost 1 base and J lost 4, with 13 bases in between. In germline, CDR1 is SGHRS, CDR2 YFSETQ. The CDR3 spells CASSLRGSNPDTQYF. The CDR3 DNA reads TGCGCCAGCAGCTTGAGAGGGAGTAATCCAGATACGCAGTATTTT. The full variable domain, its missing parts supplied by reference TRBV5-1 and TRBJ2-3, is KAGVTQTPRYLIKTRGQQVTLSCSPISGHRSVSWYQQTPGQGLQFLFEYFSETQRNKGNFPGRFSGRQFSNSRSEMNVSTLELGDSALYLCASSLRGSNPDTQYFGPGTRLTVL.